This T cell receptor beta chain appears in the sequencing data of a study of blood T cell repertoires in COVID-19. Study overall: PBMCs, B-cell-depleted T cells, or T cells provided the cDNA or gDNA that made up the material.

Germline V gene lookup returns CDR1 SQVTM and CDR2 ANQGSEA. CDR3 length equals 14 residues. Trimming removed 2 bases at V and 4 bases at J, with 14 bases between. As handled by the study authors: Counts of nucleated cells, estimated from reference gene primer amplification, were obtained. The table came from immunoSEQ multiplex PCR; TCRdb's copy has only in-frame clones and leaves some out. The V and J calls and the clone size are those of that table, but D and trimming were determined from the DNA. The repertoire consists of 130,000 to 150,000 clones, with 65% to 85% occurring once and the leading ten covering 10% to 15%.

Sequencing was performed on peripheral blood. The chain recombines TRBV29-1 with TRBJ1-1; D gene unclear. The sequence was obtained from a man aged 60-69 years with active or convalescent COVID-19. CDR3 region: CSVEIGKGSTEAFF. Here the CDR3 DNA reads TGCAGCGTTGAAATCGGGAAGGGAAGCACTGAAGCTTTCTTT.